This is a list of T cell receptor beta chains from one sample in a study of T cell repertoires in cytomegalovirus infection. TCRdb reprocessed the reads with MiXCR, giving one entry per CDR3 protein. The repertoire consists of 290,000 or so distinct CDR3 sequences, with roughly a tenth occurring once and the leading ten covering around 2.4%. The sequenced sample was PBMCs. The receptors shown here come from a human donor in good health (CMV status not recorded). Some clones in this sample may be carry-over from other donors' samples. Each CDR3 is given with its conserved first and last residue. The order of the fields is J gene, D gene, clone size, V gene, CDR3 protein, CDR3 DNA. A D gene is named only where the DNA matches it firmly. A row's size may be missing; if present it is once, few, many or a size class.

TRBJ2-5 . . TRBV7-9 CASSFDGRQETQYF TGTGCCAGCAGCTTTGATGGACGGCAAGAGACCCAGTACTTC
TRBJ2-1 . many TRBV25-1 CASSEREGLEQFF TGTGCCAGCAGTGAACGAGAGGGTTTGGAGCAGTTCTTC
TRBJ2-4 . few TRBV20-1 CSAYEVAKNIQYF TGCAGTGCTTACGAGGTCGCCAAAAACATTCAGTACTTC
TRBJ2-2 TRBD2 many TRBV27 CASSLTAGVNTGELFF TGTGCCAGCAGTTTAACAGCGGGGGTCAACACCGGGGAGCTGTTTTTT
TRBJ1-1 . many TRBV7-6 CASSLQNHLWSTEAFF TGTGCCAGCAGCTTACAAAATCACTTATGGAGCACTGAAGCTTTCTTT
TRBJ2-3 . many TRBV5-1 CASSLERDTQYF TGTGCCAGCAGTTTAGAGCGAGATACGCAGTATTTT
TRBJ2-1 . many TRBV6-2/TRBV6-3 CASRLTTSYNEQFF TGTGCCAGCAGATTGACTACCTCCTACAATGAGCAGTTCTTC
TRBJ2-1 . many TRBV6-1 CASSEARGKQFF TGTGCCAGCAGTGAAGCGCGAGGGAAACAGTTCTTC
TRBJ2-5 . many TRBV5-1 CASSSHGGGETQYF TGCGCCAGCAGCTCCCACGGGGGCGGAGAGACCCAGTACTTC
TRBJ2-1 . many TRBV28 CASRQGGLVSDEQFF TGTGCCAGCAGGCAAGGGGGGTTAGTCTCTGATGAGCAGTTCTTC
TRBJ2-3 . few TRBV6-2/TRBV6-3 CASSYGRTGTDTQYF TGTGCCAGCAGTTACGGGCGGACAGGCACAGATACGCAGTATTTT
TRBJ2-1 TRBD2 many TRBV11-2 CASRIAGSSVNEQFF TGTGCCAGCAGAATAGCGGGTTCGAGCGTCAATGAGCAGTTCTTC
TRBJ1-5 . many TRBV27 CASSLSPHQPQHF TGTGCCAGCAGTTTATCCCCTCATCAGCCCCAGCATTTT
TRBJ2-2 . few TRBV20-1 CSGGAPRTGELFF TGCAGTGGAGGCGCCCCCCGCACCGGGGAGCTGTTTTTT
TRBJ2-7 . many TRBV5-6 CASSRRKEQYF TGTGCCAGCAGCCGACGGAAGGAGCAGTACTTC
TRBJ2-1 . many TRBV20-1 CSARSGGRQQFF TGCAGTGCTAGAAGCGGTGGCCGACAGCAGTTCTTC
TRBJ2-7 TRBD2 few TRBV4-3 CASSQASGSDGGYEQYF TGCGCCAGCAGCCAAGCTAGCGGGTCCGACGGTGGGTACGAGCAGTACTTC
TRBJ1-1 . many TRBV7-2 CASSLMPPDRLNTEAFF TGTGCCAGCAGCTTAATGCCCCCCGACAGGTTGAACACTGAAGCTTTCTTT
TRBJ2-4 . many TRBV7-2 CASSSPLGGPPRENIQYF TGTGCCAGCAGCAGCCCCCTCGGGGGGCCCCCCAGGGAAAACATTCAGTACTTC
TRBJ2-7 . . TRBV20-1 CSARDPSGRGASIYEQYF TGCAGTGCTAGAGATCCGAGCGGCAGGGGGGCCTCAATCTACGAGCAGTACTTC
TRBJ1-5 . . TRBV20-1 CSARVGGSPSNQPQHF TGCAGTGCTAGAGTAGGAGGGTCACCTAGCAATCAGCCCCAGCATTTT
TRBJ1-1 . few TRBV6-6 CASRGGGNTEAFF TGTGCCAGCAGGGGGGGGGGGAACACTGAAGCTTTCTTT
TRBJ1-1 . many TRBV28 CASRRDMNTEAFF TGTGCCAGCAGACGGGACATGAACACTGAAGCTTTCTTT
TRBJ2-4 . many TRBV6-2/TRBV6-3 CASSYSRGSFSDSAKNIQYF TGTGCCAGCAGTTACTCTAGAGGGTCCTTTTCGGACTCAGCCAAAAACATTCAGTACTTC
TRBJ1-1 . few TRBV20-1 CSARGGGQLNTEAFF TGCAGTGCTAGAGGAGGTGGGCAGTTGAACACTGAAGCTTTCTTT
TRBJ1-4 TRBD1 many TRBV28 CASSTSSGTGREKLFF TGTGCCAGCAGTACCAGCTCCGGGACAGGGCGAGAAAAACTGTTTTTT
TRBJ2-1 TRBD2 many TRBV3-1 CASSHTRLSGAFNEQFF TGTGCCAGCAGCCATACGAGACTAAGCGGGGCTTTCAATGAGCAGTTCTTC
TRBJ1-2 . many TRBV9 CASSVAELVDGYTF TGTGCCAGCAGCGTAGCGGAATTAGTAGATGGCTACACCTTC
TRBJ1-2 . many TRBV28 CASRPTGSGYTF TGTGCCAGCAGACCCACAGGGTCCGGCTACACCTTC
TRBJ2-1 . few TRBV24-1 CATSETRGMEQFF TGTGCCACCTCCGAAACTAGAGGAATGGAGCAGTTCTTC
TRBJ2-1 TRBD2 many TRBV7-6 CASSPASGGKVNEQFF TGTGCCAGCAGTCCGGCTAGCGGGGGGAAGGTTAATGAGCAGTTCTTC
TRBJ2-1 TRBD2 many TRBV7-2 CASSFPSGGSSYNEQFF TGTGCCAGCAGCTTCCCTAGCGGGGGGAGCTCCTACAATGAGCAGTTCTTC
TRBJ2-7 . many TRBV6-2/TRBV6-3 CASSYSLGTSTYEQYF TGTGCCAGCAGTTACTCCCTCGGGACGAGTACCTACGAGCAGTACTTC
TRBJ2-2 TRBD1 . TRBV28 CASSLQMGQARSLELFF TGTGCCAGCAGTTTACAAATGGGACAGGCGAGGAGTTTGGAGCTGTTTTTT
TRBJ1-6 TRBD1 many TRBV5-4 CASSLERGRMDSPLHF TGTGCCAGCAGCTTGGAAAGGGGGCGGATGGATTCACCCCTCCACTTT
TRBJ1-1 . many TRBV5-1 CASSSSDRQNTEAFF TGCGCCAGCAGCTCAAGCGACAGGCAGAACACTGAAGCTTTCTTT
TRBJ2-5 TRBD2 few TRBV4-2 CASSQEAGGQWTQYF TGTGCCAGCAGCCAAGAAGCGGGGGGCCAATGGACCCAGTACTTC
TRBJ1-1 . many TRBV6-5 CASSYEDRSTEAFF TGTGCCAGCAGTTACGAGGATAGAAGCACTGAAGCTTTCTTT
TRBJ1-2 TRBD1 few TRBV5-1 CASRAAGQGGYGYTF TGCGCCAGCCGCGCTGCTGGACAGGGTGGCTATGGCTACACCTTC
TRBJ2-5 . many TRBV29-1 CSVGGAPETQYF TGCAGCGTTGGAGGGGCCCCAGAGACCCAGTACTTC
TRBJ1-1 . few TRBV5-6 CASYRVPNTEAFF TGTGCCAGTTACAGGGTTCCGAACACTGAAGCTTTCTTT
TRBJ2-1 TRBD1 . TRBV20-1 CSAADRGSYNEQFF TGCAGTGCTGCAGACAGGGGGTCCTACAATGAGCAGTTCTTC
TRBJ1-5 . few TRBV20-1 CSARDHTRVDQPQHF TGCAGTGCTAGAGACCATACCAGGGTGGATCAGCCCCAGCATTTT
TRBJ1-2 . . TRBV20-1 CSAQQPGTLYGYTF TGCAGTGCGCAACAGCCCGGGACCCTCTATGGCTACACCTTC
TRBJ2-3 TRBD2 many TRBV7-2 CASSPSPGLAPDTQYF TGTGCCAGCAGCCCCTCCCCGGGACTAGCCCCAGATACGCAGTATTTT
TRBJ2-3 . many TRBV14 CASSQVVQLGVRTDTQYF TGTGCCAGCAGCCAAGTGGTTCAACTGGGCGTGAGGACAGATACGCAGTATTTT
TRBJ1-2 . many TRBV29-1 CSVDLGWQGNGYTF TGCAGCGTTGACTTGGGATGGCAGGGGAATGGCTACACCTTC
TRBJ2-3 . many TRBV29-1 CSVSVARTDTQYF TGCAGCGTAAGCGTGGCCCGCACAGATACGCAGTATTTT
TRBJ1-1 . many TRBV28 CASRSTGTTPLNTEAFF TGTGCCAGCAGATCCACCGGGACGACACCGCTGAACACTGAAGCTTTCTTT
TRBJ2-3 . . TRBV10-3 CATARGTGTDTQYF TGTGCCACCGCCCGGGGGACGGGCACAGATACGCAGTATTTT
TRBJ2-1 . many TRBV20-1 CSARSKGAGFGEQFF TGCAGTGCTAGATCCAAAGGGGCGGGTTTCGGTGAGCAGTTCTTC
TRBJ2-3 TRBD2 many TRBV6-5 CASRAGGDTQYF TGTGCCAGCAGAGCGGGGGGAGATACGCAGTATTTT
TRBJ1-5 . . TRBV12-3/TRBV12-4 CASSFEDQPQHF TGTGCCAGCAGTTTTGAGGATCAGCCCCAGCATTTT
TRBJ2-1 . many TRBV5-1 CASSLEGNEQFF TGCGCCAGCAGCTTGGAGGGTAATGAGCAGTTCTTC
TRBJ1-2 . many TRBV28 CASSYTLWNYGYTF TGTGCCAGCAGTTATACGTTGTGGAACTATGGCTACACCTTC